This TCR beta chain is drawn from a study of OX40 agonist ivuxolimab in advanced cancers. Study-wide background: Patients were treated with ivuxolimab, an agonistic anti-OX40 (CD134) antibody.

V was clipped by 0 bases and J by 0 bases, with 9 bases between them. The length of the CDR3 is 16 residues. CDR1 is SGHAT, CDR2 FQNNGV, per germline. Study-wide results and caveats: Some of the nonresponding patients also showed low levels of normalized T-cell clonal expansion.

Libraries were prepared by immunoSEQ multiplex PCR; TCRdb keeps only in-frame clonotypes and omits some of them. The profile shows 65,000 to 75,000 clones, approximately 87% of them singletons. On this clone: Its antigen is not known.

This chain uses TRBV11-2 with TRBJ1-3; D remains unclear. The source was CD4+ or CD8+ T cells sorted from blood, collected in a trial of the OX40 agonist ivuxolimab. The source of this sequence is an adult with an advanced solid tumor such as melanoma, head and neck, liver or kidney cancer. CDR3 sequence: CASSLDRRTSGNTIYF. CDR3 DNA: TGTGCCAGCAGCTTAGATCGCAGGACCTCTGGAAACACCATATATTTT.